A selection of T cell receptor beta chains follows, all from one sample in a study of regulatory T cells in long-lasting Graves disease. TCRdb reprocessed the multiplex PCR reads with MiXCR, giving one entry per CDR3 protein. The sample lists hundreds of thousands of distinct CDR3 sequences; around a fifth were seen once. Sequencing was performed on peripheral blood mononuclear cells (PBMCs), taken when the disease was refractory, from a patient treated with antithyroid drugs. These receptors were taken from a female donor with Graves disease. Each CDR3 is given with its conserved first and last residue. The D gene is left open where the match is weak. Clone size is not always given. Where it is, it says once, few, many or a class for expanded clones.

J | D | size | V | CDR3 | DNA
TRBJ2-3 | - | few | TRBV27 | CASSLSRADTQYF | TGTGCCAGCAGTTTATCCAGGGCAGATACGCAGTATTTT
TRBJ2-2 | TRBD2 | - | TRBV7-9 | CASSRTSANTGELFF | TGTGCCAGCAGCAGGACTAGCGCGAACACCGGGGAGCTGTTTTTT
TRBJ2-7 | - | few | TRBV5-6 | CASTNSGYEQYF | TGTGCCAGCACCAACTCCGGTTACGAGCAGTACTTC
TRBJ2-7 | TRBD2 | many | TRBV6-1 | CASSPHPGTSGTGYEQYF | TGTGCCAGCAGCCCCCACCCCGGGACTAGCGGGACCGGATACGAGCAGTACTTC
TRBJ2-7 | - | - | TRBV20-1 | CSSYGSDGEQYF | TGCAGTTCCTACGGGAGTGACGGCGAGCAGTACTTC
TRBJ1-1 | - | - | TRBV4-3 | CASSPLGEIRRNTEAFF | TGCGCCAGCAGCCCGCTCGGGGAAATCCGTAGAAACACTGAAGCTTTCTTT
TRBJ1-1 | - | few | TRBV6-2/TRBV6-3 | CASSAQTVRDTEAFF | TGTGCCAGCAGTGCCCAAACAGTCCGAGACACTGAAGCTTTCTTT
TRBJ1-1 | - | many | TRBV12-3/TRBV12-4 | CASSADTGTHRPAFF | TGTGCCAGCAGTGCAGACACCGGGACCCACCGCCCGGCTTTCTTT
TRBJ2-5 | - | many | TRBV5-6 | CASSLIGVETQYF | TGTGCCAGCAGCTTGATCGGAGTGGAGACCCAGTACTTC
TRBJ2-7 | TRBD1 | many | TRBV20-1 | CSAIHRQGAMYEQYF | TGCAGTGCTATCCATCGACAGGGGGCGATGTACGAGCAGTACTTC
TRBJ2-7 | TRBD1 | few | TRBV20-1 | CSAIKWTGLNEQYF | TGCAGTGCTATAAAGTGGACAGGGCTAAACGAGCAGTACTTC
TRBJ1-2 | TRBD1 | many | TRBV3-1 | CASSQDHEGASGYTF | TGTGCCAGCAGCCAAGATCATGAGGGGGCAAGCGGCTACACCTTC
TRBJ1-2 | - | many | TRBV28 | CASRTTFLQADGYTF | TGTGCCAGCAGGACTACATTTTTACAGGCAGATGGCTACACCTTC
TRBJ1-1 | - | few | TRBV20-1 | CSRQYNTEAFF | TGCAGTAGACAGTATAACACTGAAGCTTTCTTT
TRBJ2-1 | TRBD1 | few | TRBV28 | CASSYRDRRSYNEQFF | TGTGCCAGCAGCTACCGGGACAGGAGATCCTACAATGAGCAGTTCTTC
TRBJ1-2 | TRBD1 | many | TRBV10-3 | CAISDNRGQDYGYTF | TGTGCCATCAGTGATAACAGGGGGCAGGACTATGGCTACACCTTC
TRBJ2-2 | TRBD1 | - | TRBV7-2 | CASRTGPTGELFF | TGTGCCAGCAGGACAGGGCCCACCGGGGAGCTGTTTTTT
TRBJ1-3 | - | few | TRBV28 | CASSPGTLRNTIYF | TGTGCCAGCAGCCCCGGGACCCTCCGAAACACCATATATTTT
TRBJ1-2 | - | few | TRBV14 | CASSQIQANGYTF | TGTGCCAGCAGCCAAATACAGGCGAATGGCTACACCTTC
TRBJ2-7 | TRBD2 | many | TRBV28 | CASSSGTIYSYEQYF | TGTGCCAGCAGTTCCGGGACTATTTACTCCTACGAGCAGTACTTC
TRBJ1-2 | - | many | TRBV30 | CAWSPQTMGYTF | TGTGCCTGGAGCCCCCAGACGATGGGCTACACCTTC
TRBJ2-7 | TRBD2 | many | TRBV12-3/TRBV12-4 | CASSLSAGGYEQYF | TGTGCCAGCAGTTTATCGGCGGGAGGGTACGAGCAGTACTTC
TRBJ1-4 | - | - | TRBV4-3 | CASSQATGREKLFF | TGCGCCAGCAGCCAAGCGACAGGCCGAGAAAAACTGTTTTTT
TRBJ2-7 | TRBD1 | - | TRBV20-1 | CSARTGGTYEQYF | TGCAGTGCCAGGACAGGGGGGACCTACGAGCAGTACTTC
TRBJ1-1 | - | - | TRBV7-9 | CASSPRGGLNTETFF | TGTGCCAGCAGCCCAAGAGGGGGGTTGAACACTGAAACTTTCTTT
TRBJ2-6 | - | - | TRBV7-2 | CASRELGFSGANVLTF | TGTGCCAGCAGGGAATTGGGGTTCTCTGGGGCCAACGTCCTGACTTTC
TRBJ2-1 | TRBD2 | few | TRBV2 | CASLGLAGEGEQFF | TGTGCCAGTTTGGGACTAGCGGGAGAAGGTGAGCAGTTCTTC
TRBJ2-7 | TRBD1 | many | TRBV6-5 | CASSYSQGQGSYEQYF | TGTGCCAGCAGTTACAGCCAGGGACAGGGCTCCTACGAGCAGTACTTC
TRBJ2-6 | TRBD2 | - | TRBV6-5 | CASSYEAGAVSGANVLTF | TGTGCCAGCAGTTACGAAGCGGGGGCAGTCTCTGGGGCCAACGTCCTGACTTTC
TRBJ1-2 | - | few | TRBV29-1 | CSAGEGPGYGYTF | TGCAGCGCGGGAGAGGGACCTGGGTATGGCTACACCTTC
TRBJ2-5 | TRBD1 | many | TRBV2 | CASSRGTGQETQYF | TGTGCCAGCAGCCGTGGGACAGGTCAAGAGACCCAGTACTTC
TRBJ1-2 | - | once | TRBV7-2 | CASSLDRVSANYGYTF | TGTGCCAGCAGCTTAGATAGGGTGTCCGCTAACTATGGCTACACCTTC
TRBJ1-5 | - | - | TRBV20-1 | CSAGGSGQPQHF | TGCAGTGCTGGGGGGTCGGGGCAGCCCCAGCATTTT
TRBJ2-3 | TRBD2 | few | TRBV6-2/TRBV6-3 | CASSYGREVDTQYF | TGTGCCAGCAGTTACGGGAGGGAAGTCGATACGCAGTATTTT
TRBJ1-2 | - | - | TRBV6-5 | CASSYSKDSPGYTF | TGTGCCAGCAGTTACTCGAAGGACAGCCCTGGCTACACCTTC
TRBJ1-2 | TRBD1 | many | TRBV6-1 | CASRTGTEYGYTF | TGTGCCAGCAGAACCGGGACAGAGTATGGCTACACCTTC
TRBJ1-5 | - | - | TRBV27 | CASSFREGQPQHF | TGTGCCAGCAGTTTTAGGGAAGGCCAGCCCCAGCATTTT
TRBJ2-5 | TRBD2 | few | TRBV20-1 | CSARDRTSGRFDQYF | TGCAGTGCTAGAGATAGGACTAGCGGGAGGTTCGACCAGTACTTC
TRBJ2-4 | TRBD2 | many | TRBV28 | CASSSGQPWREGPRNIQYF | TGTGCCAGCAGTTCTGGACAGCCCTGGCGGGAGGGCCCTCGGAACATTCAGTACTTC
TRBJ1-5 | - | - | TRBV20-1 | CSARGTGSSNQPQHF | TGCAGTGCTAGAGGTACAGGGAGTAGCAATCAGCCCCAGCATTTT
TRBJ1-1 | - | many | TRBV12-3/TRBV12-4 | CASSQVDTEAFF | TGTGCCAGCAGTCAGGTCGACACTGAAGCTTTCTTT
TRBJ2-2 | TRBD1 | few | TRBV9 | CASSVDAGQGRLGELFF | TGTGCCAGCAGCGTAGATGCGGGACAGGGAAGATTGGGGGAGCTGTTTTTT
TRBJ2-7 | - | many | TRBV6-5 | CASSSTMTATYEQYF | TGTGCCAGCAGTTCGACGATGACAGCTACCTACGAGCAGTACTTC
TRBJ1-5 | - | many | TRBV10-3 | CAISGEGQPQHF | TGTGCCATCAGTGGCGAGGGTCAGCCCCAGCATTTT
TRBJ1-1 | - | - | TRBV7-9 | CASSLAESTEAFF | TGTGCCAGCAGCTTAGCAGAGTCCACTGAAGCTTTCTTT
TRBJ1-1 | TRBD1 | - | TRBV2 | CAVNTGGANTEAFF | TGTGCCGTAAATACAGGGGGAGCGAACACTGAAGCTTTCTTT
TRBJ2-5 | TRBD1 | many | TRBV28 | CASSLGSGQEETQYF | TGTGCCAGCAGTTTAGGGTCCGGACAGGAGGAGACCCAGTACTTC
TRBJ2-7 | - | - | TRBV11-1 | CASSPGRRTYEQYF | TGTGCCAGCAGCCCGGGACGAAGGACCTACGAGCAGTACTTC
TRBJ1-1 | - | many | TRBV11-2 | CASSPGMVGTEAFF | TGTGCCAGCAGCCCAGGGATGGTGGGCACTGAAGCTTTCTTT